This T cell receptor (beta chain) was recovered during a study of T cell clonality in common variable immunodeficiency. Donors gave roughly 4.5 to 8.5 ml heparinized peripheral whole blood. This clone came up many times. What it recognizes is unknown. The CDR3 end falls 3 residues outside the read, so it is completed with the germline J gene. The germline gives CDR1 SNHLY, CDR2 FYNNEI. V trimming: 6 bases; J trimming: 5 bases; junction bases outside the gene matches: 10. This CDR3 contains 15 residues. Study-level results: CVID subjects shared fewer TCRbeta clones than healthy controls did. TCRbeta clonality was increased in CVID versus healthy controls.

TCRdb's table, derived via immunoSEQ multiplex PCR, lists solely in-frame clones and lacks some. This repertoire holds tens of thousands of clones, and none appear only once. Sequenced: peripheral blood mononuclear cells. This TCR was sampled from a person between 18 and 69 years old in good health. The V gene is TRBV2, the J gene TRBJ1-1, with TRBD1 identical over 9 bases. The CDR3 bases that were read are TGTGCCAGCAGAGAACAGGGGGCGGGATGGACTGAA. Translating it yields CASREQGAGWTE. The CDR3, in full, reads CASREQGAGWTEAFF.